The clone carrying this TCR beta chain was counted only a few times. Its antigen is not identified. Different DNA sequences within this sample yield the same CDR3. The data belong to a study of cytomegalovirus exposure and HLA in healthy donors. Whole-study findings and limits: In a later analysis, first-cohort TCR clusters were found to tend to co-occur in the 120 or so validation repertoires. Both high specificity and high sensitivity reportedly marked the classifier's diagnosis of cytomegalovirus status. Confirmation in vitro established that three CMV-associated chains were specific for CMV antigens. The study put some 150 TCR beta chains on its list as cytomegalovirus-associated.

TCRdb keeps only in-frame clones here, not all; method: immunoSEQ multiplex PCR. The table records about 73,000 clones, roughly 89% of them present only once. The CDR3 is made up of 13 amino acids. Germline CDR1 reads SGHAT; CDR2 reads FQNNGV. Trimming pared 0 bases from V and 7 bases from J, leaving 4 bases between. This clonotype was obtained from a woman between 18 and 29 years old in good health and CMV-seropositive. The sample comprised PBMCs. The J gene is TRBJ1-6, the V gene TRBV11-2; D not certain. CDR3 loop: CASSLDRNSPLHF. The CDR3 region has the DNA TGTGCCAGCAGCTTAGACAGAAATTCACCCCTCCACTTT.